This T cell receptor (beta chain) was sequenced during a study of monozygotic twins with cystic fibrosis. This clone was counted a single time. Its antigen is as yet unknown. The repertoire was sequenced with immunoSEQ multiplex PCR; TCRdb's copy has only in-frame clones and lacks some. The profile shows some 10,000 clones, roughly 85% of them singletons. Study results and caveats: Shared CDR3 numbers were not associated with age, concordance or severity.

Germline CDR1 is SNHLY and CDR2 is FYNNEI. Unmatched junction bases numbered 11, after V lost 6 bases and J lost 7 bases. The CDR3 is 15 amino acids. Specimen: blood. This clonotype was sampled from a man aged 18 to 35 with cystic fibrosis. The genes are TRBV2 and TRBJ1-2; TRBD1 aligns across 10 bases. This CDR3 reads CASSGQGTGVSGYTF. In DNA form, the CDR3 reads TGTGCCAGCAGCGGTCAGGGGACAGGGGTATCTGGCTACACCTTC.